This TCR beta chain was sequenced for a study of T cells after yellow fever vaccination. One entry per CDR3 protein, called by TCRdb with MiXCR from the 5' RACE reads. Of 120,000 or so distinct CDR3 sequences in the sample, roughly 10% are singletons; the top ten hold almost 40%. In this sample, this clonotype turned up a few times. The CDR3 extends over 14 amino acids. The V end was cut by 5 bases, the J end by 1 base, with 9 bases between. CDR1 and CDR2 from the germline V gene are SGHRS and YFSETQ. The sample was CD8+ T cells sorted from PBMCs, taken on the day of the yellow fever booster vaccination. This chain links TRBV5-1 with TRBJ2-2, with D unclear. This TCR derives from a man aged 18-30 years who received the YFV17D yellow fever vaccine. The CDR3 coding sequence is TGCGCCAGCAGTTGGGCGGTGAACACCGGGGAGCTGTTTTTT. This translates into CASSWAVNTGELFF.